These 7 T cell receptor beta chains share one sample of origin, sequenced in a study of vaccination and CD4 T cells after COVID-19. The Oncomine TCR Beta short-read assay sequenced DNA from cultured CD4+ T cells. TCRdb ran MiXCR on the PCR reads and lists one entry per CDR3 protein. The table has roughly 4,100 distinct CDR3 sequences, approximately 45% seen once. Treatment defined: approximately 10-day PBMC culture with coronavirus spike peptide pools or control peptides (ViraFEST assay). These receptors' targets are unknown. The specimen was CD4+ T cells from blood, cultured in vitro. These TCRs come from a human donor who had recovered from COVID-19.

By frequency in the sample, this clonotype is medium-sized. The rearrangement uses TRBV6-2 or TRBV6-3 and TRBJ2-3; unclear D gene. The V and J ends lost 5 bases and 1 base respectively, with 10 bases between them. This CDR3 has 14 residues. The germline CDR1 and CDR2 sequences are MNHEY and SVGEGT. The CDR3 is CASSPLTGTDTQYF. The CDR3 coding sequence is TGTGCCAGCAGTCCCCTGACGGGCACAGATACGCAGTATTTT.

The rearrangement uses TRBV6-5 and TRBJ1-1; D gene ambiguous. This CDR3 has 14 residues. The V end lost 2 bases, the J end lost 5 bases, and 12 bases lay between the germline ends. Germline assignment: CDR1 MNHEY and CDR2 SVGAGI. The CDR3 DNA sequence: TGTGCCAGCAGTTACCGAGGCCTTGGGACTGAAGCTTTCTTT. It translates to CASSYRGLGTEAFF.

The chain links TRBV6-1 to TRBJ2-3; D is unresolved. V lost 0 bases and J lost 0, with 7 bases in between. The V gene's germline CDR1 is MNHNS and CDR2 SASEGT. The CDR3 spans 15 residues. The CDR3 DNA follows: TGTGCCAGCAGTGAAGCTTTTCAGAGCACAGATACGCAGTATTTT. Amino acid sequence: CASSEAFQSTDTQYF.

The table lists this clonotype with a few counts. The chain uses TRBV19 and TRBJ2-5; 8 nucleotides line up with TRBD2. This CDR3 has 15 amino acids. The J segment lost 5 bases and the V segment lost 2 bases, leaving 7 bases of the junction unmatched. The germline CDR1 and CDR2 sequences are LNHDA and SQIVND (reference sequence). CDR3 bases: TGTGCCAGTAGTATACGAGCGGGAGCAGGCGAGACCCAGTACTTC. Translated, it gives CASSIRAGAGETQYF. Full variable domain (remainder filled in from reference TRBV19 and TRBJ2-5): DGGITQSPKYLFRKEGQNVTLSCEQNLNHDAMYWYRQDPGQGLRLIYYSQIVNDFQKGDIAEGYSVSREKKESFPLTVTSAQKNPTAFYLCASSIRAGAGETQYFGPGTRLLVL.

The CDR3 spells CSAVAGGAVDTQYF. The CDR3 DNA sequence: TGCAGTGCTGTAGCGGGAGGGGCGGTCGATACGCAGTATTTT. The chain is built from TRBV20-1 and TRBJ2-3, with 11 bases aligning to TRBD2. The CDR3 runs 14 residues. V lost 5 bases and J lost 6; bases outside the gene matches: 7. Germline-derived CDR1 and CDR2 are DFQATT and SNEGSKA (reference sequence).

Written as DNA, the CDR3 is TGTGCCAGCTCCGCCCTTCGCGGGGGGATCACCTACGAGCAGTACTTC. Protein product: CASSALRGGITYEQYF. The chain combines TRBV18 with TRBJ2-7; 8 bases line up with TRBD2. Trimming took 6 bases from V and 2 from J; bases not matched to a gene: 12. CDR3 length equals 16 residues. The germline CDR1 and CDR2 sequences are KGHSH and LQKENI.

This chain uses TRBV12-3 or TRBV12-4 with TRBJ1-6, with D unresolved. The CDR3 runs 15 residues. V lost 6 bases, J lost 11 bases, and 20 bases lay in between. This chain's CDR3 is CASSFPPPGEAPLHF. The CDR3 nucleotides read TGTGCCAGCAGCTTCCCCCCGCCGGGTGAGGCACCCCTCCACTTT.